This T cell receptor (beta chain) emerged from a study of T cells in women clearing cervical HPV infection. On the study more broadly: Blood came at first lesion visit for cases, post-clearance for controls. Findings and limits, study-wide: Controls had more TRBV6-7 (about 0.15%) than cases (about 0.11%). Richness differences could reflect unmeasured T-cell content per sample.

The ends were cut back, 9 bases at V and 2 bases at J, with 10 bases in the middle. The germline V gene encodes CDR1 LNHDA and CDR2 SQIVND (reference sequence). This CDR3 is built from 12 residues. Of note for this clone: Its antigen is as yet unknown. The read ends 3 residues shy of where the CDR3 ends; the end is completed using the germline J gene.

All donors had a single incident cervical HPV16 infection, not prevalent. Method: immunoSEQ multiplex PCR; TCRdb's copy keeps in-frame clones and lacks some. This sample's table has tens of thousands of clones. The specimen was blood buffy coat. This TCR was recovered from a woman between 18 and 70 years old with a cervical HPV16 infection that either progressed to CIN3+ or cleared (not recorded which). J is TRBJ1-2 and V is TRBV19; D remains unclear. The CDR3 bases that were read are TGTGCCAGCGAAGCTAGCAACTATGGC. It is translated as CASEASNYG. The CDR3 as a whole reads CASEASNYGYTF.